What follows is one T cell receptor beta chain and its context. CD8+ and CD4+ T cells from blood underwent TCR beta sequencing. Susac syndrome patients met recently defined diagnostic criteria for definite or probable disease. Germline V CDR1 and CDR2: SGDLS, YYNGEE. V dropped 3 bases and J dropped 8; count of bases not matched to a gene: 5. CDR3 length: 13 residues. The sample belongs to a study of CD8 T cells in Susac syndrome. Overall study: Blood was drawn from patients with Susac syndrome. At that point, they were therapy-naive, on corticosteroids, or on intravenous immunoglobulin alone.

Random hexamers primed reverse transcription of about 0.45 to 1 ug RNA. TCR beta CDR3 was amplified by immunoSEQ covering 54 Vbeta and 13 Jbeta. TCRdb recomputed calls from the immunoSEQ multiplex PCR reads with MiXCR, one row per CDR3 protein. The sample carries 210,000 or so distinct CDR3 sequences, 94% recorded once. The sequenced material came from CD4+ T cells from PBMCs. This clonotype was obtained from a human donor with Susac syndrome. V and J are TRBV9 and TRBJ1-2; 9 nucleotides agree with TRBD1. The CDR3 here is CASSAPGQGGYTF. The CDR3, as DNA: TGTGCCAGCAGCGCCCCGGGACAGGGCGGCTACACCTTC.